The 6 T cell receptor beta chains below come from one sample, sequenced in a study of T cells expressing NK-cell markers. TCRdb reprocessed the 5' RACE reads and reports one entry per CDR3 protein, with no DNA. The table lists 550,000 or so distinct CDR3 sequences, with roughly 3.5% in the top ten. The source material was blood T cells: a sorted CD56 or NKG2C T cell subset, CD4+ or CD8+ T cells, or bulk PBMC T cells (not recorded which). The receptors originated from a man between 18 and 35 years old in good health.

The gene calls are TRBV5-1 and TRBJ2-2; there is no DNA to check the TCRdb D call of TRBD1. CDR1 and CDR2 (germline): SGHRS, YFSETQ. The length of the CDR3 is 16 residues. The CDR3 protein is CASSLVAPSNTGELFF.

The genes are TRBV25-1 and TRBJ2-1; TCRdb outputs TRBD1, but without DNA this stays unchecked. Germline V CDR1 and CDR2: MGHDK, SYGVNS. The CDR3 contains 13 residues. The CDR3 sequence is CASSGDRLNEQFF. Full variable domain (outside the CDR3, taken from reference TRBV25-1 and TRBJ2-1): EADIYQTPRYLVIGTGKKITLECSQTMGHDKMYWYQQDPGMELHLIHYSYGVNSTEKGDLSSESTVSRIRTEHFPLTLESARPSHTSQYLCASSGDRLNEQFFGPGTRLTVL.

V is TRBV4-1 and J is TRBJ2-5; as DNA is missing, the TRBD2 call by TCRdb cannot be tested. Germline V CDR1 and CDR2: MGHRA, YSYEKL. The CDR3 runs 16 residues. This CDR3 reads CASSQLAGIPQETQYF.

The gene calls are TRBV5-1 and TRBJ2-7; without DNA, the TCRdb call of TRBD1 cannot be checked. The CDR3 is 14 amino acids. Per the germline V gene, CDR1 is SGHRS and CDR2 is YFSETQ. Here the CDR3 reads CASSFLDRAYEQYF.

This chain connects TRBV4-2 to TRBJ2-3. CDR1 and CDR2 from the germline V gene are LGHNA and YNFKEQ. The CDR3 spans 16 residues. CDR3 amino acids: CASSQDLGLADNTQYF.

The rearrangement uses TRBV19 and TRBJ2-1; TCRdb lists TRBD2, though no DNA is available to test this call. This CDR3 is built from 15 residues. Per germline, CDR1 LNHDA and CDR2 SQIVND (reference sequence). CDR3 sequence reads: CASALSSGTYNEQFF.